This T cell receptor delta chain appears in the sequencing data of a study of gamma-delta chains in newborns, infants, children. TCRdb used CATT to re-call clones from the reads. Among more than 9,000 delta-chain clones listed, roughly 9.5% were seen once. This CDR3 is 16 amino acids long. CDR1 and CDR2 from the germline V gene are GEAIGNYY and EKD. On this clone itself: Since a much larger clone is just one base distant, this may be a read error. Other DNA variants within this sample encode the same CDR3.

Material: blood. This clonotype was sampled from a child who was a newborn, infant or young child, either healthy, febrile or measles-vaccinated (not recorded which). This chain connects TRDV2 to TRDJ1; D is perhaps TRDD3 (6 bases). CDR3 in DNA: TGTGCCTGTGAACCACTGGGACCCGAGGCGTCCGATAAACTTATCTTT. Its protein product is CACEPLGPEASDKLIF.